Here is one T cell receptor beta chain with its context. The data were obtained in a study of blood T cell repertoires in COVID-19. Study-level information: Both acute and convalescent COVID-19 samples were obtained from the United States, Italy and Spain.

Measured with immunoSEQ multiplex PCR; TCRdb has only the in-frame clones, and not every one. This sample has about 150,000 clones, with about 90% found just once. The germline V gene has CDR1 SGDLS and CDR2 YYNGEE. Trimming shortened V by 4 bases and J by 4 bases, and 16 bases separated the two germline ends. This CDR3 comprises 15 residues. Sequencing used peripheral blood. This TCR was sampled from a man aged 45-65 years with acute or convalescent COVID-19. The chain employs TRBV9 and TRBJ2-3; a possible D gene is TRBD2 (6 bases). The CDR3 loop is CASSPLRGRPDTQYF. In DNA, the CDR3 is TGTGCCAGCAGCCCCTTGCGGGGTCGGCCAGATACGCAGTATTTT.